This T cell receptor (beta chain) was documented in a study of cytomegalovirus exposure and HLA in healthy donors. Whole-study findings and limits: With DRB1 most and HLA-C fewest, TCR association rates differed between HLA loci in a later analysis.

The study ran its PCR with 60 Vbeta and 13 Jbeta primers. Clones were sequenced by immunoSEQ multiplex PCR, and TCRdb holds only the in-frame ones, with some missing. The sample comprises under 250,000 clones, approximately 78% of which are singletons, and approximately 3.8% rests with the top ten. In regard to this clone: Its specificity is not known.

Germline values: CDR1 SGHAT, CDR2 FQNNGV. CDR3 length: 16 amino acids. Unmatched junction bases numbered 9, after V lost 1 base and J lost 3 bases. Sample: PBMCs. This chain uses TRBV11-2 with TRBJ2-7, with 7 positions matching TRBD2. This receptor was obtained from a male donor in good health and CMV-seronegative. The CDR3 loop reads CASSLVGGSGLYEQYF. CDR3 nucleotides: TGTGCCAGCAGCTTAGTCGGCGGGAGCGGACTCTACGAGCAGTACTTC. The entire variable domain, with the rest obtained from reference TRBV11-2 and TRBJ2-7, is as follows: EAGVAQSPRYKIIEKRQSVAFWCNPISGHATLYWYQQILGQGPKLLIQFQNNGVVDDSQLPKDRFSAERLKGVDSTLKIQPAKLEDSAVYLCASSLVGGSGLYEQYFGPGTRLTVT.